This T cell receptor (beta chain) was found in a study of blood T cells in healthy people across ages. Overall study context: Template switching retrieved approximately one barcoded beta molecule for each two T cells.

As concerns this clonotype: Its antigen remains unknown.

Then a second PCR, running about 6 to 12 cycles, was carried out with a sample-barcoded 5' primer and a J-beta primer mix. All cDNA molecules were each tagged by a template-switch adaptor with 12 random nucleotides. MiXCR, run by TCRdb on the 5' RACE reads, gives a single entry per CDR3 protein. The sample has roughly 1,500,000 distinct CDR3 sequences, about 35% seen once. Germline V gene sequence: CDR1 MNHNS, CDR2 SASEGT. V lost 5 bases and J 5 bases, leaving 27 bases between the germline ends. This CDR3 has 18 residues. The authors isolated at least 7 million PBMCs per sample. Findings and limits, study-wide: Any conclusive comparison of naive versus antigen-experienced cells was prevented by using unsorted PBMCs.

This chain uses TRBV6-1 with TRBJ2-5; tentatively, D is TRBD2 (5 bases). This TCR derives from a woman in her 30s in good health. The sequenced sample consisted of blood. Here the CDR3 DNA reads TGTGCCAGCAGTCCCCAAAAAGGGCTAAGGGAGCCTATGGAGACCCAGTACTTC. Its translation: CASSPQKGLREPMETQYF.